The entry below describes one T cell receptor beta chain. This receptor's antigen is unknown. Per-base qualities were not stored, and no clone one base away is much larger. TCRbeta CDR3 regions were amplified from genomic DNA using the immunoSEQ Assay, a bias-controlled multiplex PCR. As for how the authors treated the data: The number of nucleated cells in each sample was estimated from the amplification of reference gene primers within the assay. Sequence reads were collapsed and filtered to measure the absolute abundance of every unique TCRbeta CDR3 rearrangement. For each sample, productive Simpson clonality was calculated by taking the square root of Simpson's diversity index across productive rearrangements. TCRdb holds this immuneACCESS table with in-frame rearrangements only. Some clones are missing; in checked studies, unresolved V genes explain under half, and the rest has no known cause. V and J calls and clone size are as listed in that table; D and trimming were resolved from the DNA. The sample records hundreds of thousands of clones, around four fifths of which are singletons. The top ten clonotypes cover approximately 3.8% of the sample.

In the prospective study, participants were roughly 18 to 95 years old, resided in fewer than 25 geographic areas of the United States, and were enrolled through a virtual design. In the prospective study, cohorts were assigned on the basis of participant-reported clinical history obtained from a screening survey and a study questionnaire. Exposed participants had been in contact with someone with a PCR-confirmed or clinician-diagnosed COVID-19 case within 2 weeks of study entry. In the prospective study, mobile phlebotomists collected whole blood, serum and a nasopharyngeal or oropharyngeal swab from each participant. Over a roughly two-month period, participants in the prospective study had the option of providing additional blood draws and questionnaires. Before DNA extraction, prospective study blood samples were shipped either frozen or at room temperature. These data are taken from a study of blood T cell repertoires in COVID-19 (dated by TCRdb to about 2020). Broadly, across the study: The collaborator samples originated in the United States, Italy and Spain and spanned the acute and convalescent phases of COVID-19. Nearly every sample came with metadata listing a de-identified subject ID, COVID-19 status, age in years and sex. Deeply sampled blood TCRbeta repertoires from subjects exposed to, actively infected with, or recovered from COVID-19 were included in the dataset. HLA class I and class II types, where available, came from metadata supplied by the sample provider rather than from assay-based typing. The samples were drawn from two sources: the first 160 participants of the ongoing ImmuneRACE study, and over 950 subjects contributed by 6 global collaborators. The material from the prospective study consisted of cDNA or gDNA derived from T cells, B-cell-depleted T cells, or PBMCs. The repertoires were made available in a free public database intended to serve as a resource for research on the immune response to SARS-CoV-2. General findings and caveats noted by the study authors: The amount of clinical and demographic metadata varied by source and participant and was provided uncurated.

The CDR3, cysteine through phenylalanine, is 14 amino acids long. Left in the record is the CDR3 DNA by itself, 42 bases read in frame from the first base. The germline V gene encodes CDR1 SGHDT and CDR2 YYEEEE. Trimming at the junction amounts to 0 bases on V and 8 bases on J, and the germline ends lie 11 bases apart. The receptor was derived from a woman in her 40s who had been exposed to COVID-19. The specimen was PBMCs or T cells enriched from blood (not recorded which). The sequence joins TRBV5-6 to TRBJ2-2; tentative D gene TRBD2, with 5 bases matching. The nucleotide sequence is given as TGTGCCAGCAGCTTGGTTCCAGCGGTAGGGGAGCTGTTTTTT. This sequence encodes CASSLVPAVGELFF.